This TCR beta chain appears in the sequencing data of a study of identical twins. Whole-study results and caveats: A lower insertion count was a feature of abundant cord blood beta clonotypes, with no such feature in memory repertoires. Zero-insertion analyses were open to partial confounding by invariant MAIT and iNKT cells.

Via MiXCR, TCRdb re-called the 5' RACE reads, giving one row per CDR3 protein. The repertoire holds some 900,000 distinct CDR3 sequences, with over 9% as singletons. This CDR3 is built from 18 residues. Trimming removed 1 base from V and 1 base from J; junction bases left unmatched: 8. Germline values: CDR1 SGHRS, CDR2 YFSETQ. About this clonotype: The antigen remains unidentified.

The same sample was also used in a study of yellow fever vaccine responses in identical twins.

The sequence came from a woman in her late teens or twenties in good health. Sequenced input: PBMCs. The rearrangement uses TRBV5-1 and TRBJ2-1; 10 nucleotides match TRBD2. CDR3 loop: CASSLSLAGEGSYNEQFF. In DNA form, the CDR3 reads TGCGCCAGCAGCTTGAGTCTAGCGGGAGAGGGATCCTACAATGAGCAGTTCTTC. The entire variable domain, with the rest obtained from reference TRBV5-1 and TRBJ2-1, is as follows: KAGVTQTPRYLIKTRGQQVTLSCSPISGHRSVSWYQQTPGQGLQFLFEYFSETQRNKGNFPGRFSGRQFSNSRSEMNVSTLELGDSALYLCASSLSLAGEGSYNEQFFGPGTRLTVL.